The rows below give T cell receptor beta chains drawn from one sample of a study of blood T cell repertoires in COVID-19. Clones were sequenced by immunoSEQ multiplex PCR, and TCRdb holds only the in-frame ones, with some missing. This table has hundreds of thousands of clones, approximately 86% appearing once. Sequenced: peripheral blood. The receptor source for this set is a young woman who had recovered from COVID-19. CDR3s include the opening cysteine and the closing phenylalanine or tryptophan. Fields, in order: V gene, clone size, CDR3 length, D gene, J gene, CDR3 protein, CDR3 DNA. A D gene is named only where the DNA matches it firmly. Expanded clones are given a class, and other clones once, few, many or no size at all.

V gene: TRBV18; clone size: -; CDR3 length: 15; D gene: -; J gene: TRBJ1-1; CDR3 protein: CASSPPKGEKTEAFF; CDR3 DNA: TGTGCCAGCTCACCCCCTAAGGGGGAAAAAACTGAAGCTTTCTTT
V gene: TRBV7-9; clone size: -; CDR3 length: 13; D gene: -; J gene: TRBJ2-2; CDR3 protein: CASSPQGNGELFF; CDR3 DNA: TGTGCCAGCAGCCCTCAGGGGAACGGGGAGCTGTTTTTT
V gene: TRBV6-5; clone size: -; CDR3 length: 14; D gene: TRBD1; J gene: TRBJ1-2; CDR3 protein: CASGDRAGTMGYTF; CDR3 DNA: TGTGCCAGCGGGGACAGGGCGGGGACTATGGGCTACACCTTC
V gene: TRBV20-1; clone size: -; CDR3 length: 13; D gene: -; J gene: TRBJ1-2; CDR3 protein: CSASRQSLYGYTF; CDR3 DNA: TGCAGTGCTAGTCGTCAGTCTCTCTATGGCTACACCTTC
V gene: TRBV6-4; clone size: -; CDR3 length: 13; D gene: TRBD1; J gene: TRBJ2-7; CDR3 protein: CASSEGTGNEQYF; CDR3 DNA: TGTGCCAGCAGTGAGGGGACAGGTAACGAGCAGTACTTC
V gene: TRBV3-1/TRBV3-2; clone size: -; CDR3 length: 14; D gene: -; J gene: TRBJ1-2; CDR3 protein: CASSLPSGGGGYTF; CDR3 DNA: TGTGCCAGCAGCCTCCCCTCGGGGGGAGGTGGCTACACCTTC
V gene: TRBV11-3; clone size: -; CDR3 length: 14; D gene: -; J gene: TRBJ2-2; CDR3 protein: CASSLRYGTGELFF; CDR3 DNA: TGTGCCAGCAGCTTACGTTACGGGACCGGGGAGCTGTTTTTT
V gene: TRBV15; clone size: few; CDR3 length: 17; D gene: TRBD2; J gene: TRBJ2-1; CDR3 protein: CATSREGIAGVDNEQFF; CDR3 DNA: TGTGCCACCAGCAGAGAGGGAATAGCGGGGGTCGACAATGAGCAGTTCTTC
V gene: TRBV6-1; clone size: few; CDR3 length: 14; D gene: -; J gene: TRBJ1-2; CDR3 protein: CASSEAQTSYGYTF; CDR3 DNA: TGTGCCAGCAGTGAAGCGCAAACGAGCTATGGCTACACCTTC
V gene: TRBV7-8; clone size: -; CDR3 length: 15; D gene: -; J gene: TRBJ1-5; CDR3 protein: CASSRGQNFNQPQHF; CDR3 DNA: TGTGCCAGCAGCCGCGGACAGAACTTCAATCAGCCCCAGCATTTT
V gene: TRBV11-3; clone size: -; CDR3 length: 15; D gene: -; J gene: TRBJ2-2; CDR3 protein: CASSLGGQNTGELFF; CDR3 DNA: TGTGCCAGCAGCCTAGGGGGGCAGAACACCGGGGAGCTGTTTTTT
V gene: TRBV5-6; clone size: -; CDR3 length: 14; D gene: -; J gene: TRBJ2-4; CDR3 protein: CASSSIGPENIQYF; CDR3 DNA: TGTGCCAGCAGCTCCATTGGGCCCGAAAACATTCAGTACTTC
V gene: TRBV7-9; clone size: -; CDR3 length: 15; D gene: TRBD2; J gene: TRBJ2-2; CDR3 protein: CASRDSGGTTGELFF; CDR3 DNA: TGTGCCAGCAGAGACTCCGGGGGGACCACCGGGGAGCTGTTTTTT
V gene: TRBV28; clone size: -; CDR3 length: 16; D gene: -; J gene: TRBJ2-1; CDR3 protein: CASSYPNRDSDNEQFF; CDR3 DNA: TGTGCCAGCAGTTACCCAAACCGGGACTCCGACAATGAGCAGTTCTTC
V gene: TRBV10-3; clone size: -; CDR3 length: 14; D gene: -; J gene: TRBJ1-6; CDR3 protein: CAIRRTEYNSPLHF; CDR3 DNA: TGTGCCATCAGACGGACAGAATATAATTCACCCCTCCACTTT
V gene: TRBV30; clone size: -; CDR3 length: 12; D gene: -; J gene: TRBJ1-1; CDR3 protein: CAWTVISPEAFF; CDR3 DNA: TGTGCCTGGACTGTAATCTCCCCTGAAGCTTTCTTT
V gene: TRBV30; clone size: -; CDR3 length: 13; D gene: -; J gene: TRBJ1-1; CDR3 protein: CAWRRPGNTEAFF; CDR3 DNA: TGTGCCTGGAGGAGGCCGGGGAACACTGAAGCTTTCTTT
V gene: TRBV6-2/TRBV6-3; clone size: -; CDR3 length: 16; D gene: TRBD1; J gene: TRBJ1-5; CDR3 protein: CASSPDRGVGNQPQHF; CDR3 DNA: TGTGCCAGCAGTCCGGACAGGGGGGTGGGCAATCAGCCCCAGCATTTT
V gene: TRBV15; clone size: -; CDR3 length: 17; D gene: TRBD1; J gene: TRBJ1-2; CDR3 protein: CATSRDRTGTGSYGYTF; CDR3 DNA: TGTGCCACCAGCAGAGATCGAACCGGGACAGGCTCCTATGGCTACACCTTC
V gene: TRBV24-1; clone size: -; CDR3 length: 16; D gene: TRBD2; J gene: TRBJ2-7; CDR3 protein: CATSDPGLAGINEQYF; CDR3 DNA: TGTGCCACCAGTGATCCGGGACTAGCGGGAATAAACGAGCAGTACTTC
V gene: TRBV7-8; clone size: -; CDR3 length: 15; D gene: -; J gene: TRBJ2-2; CDR3 protein: CASSLDARGTGELFF; CDR3 DNA: TGTGCCAGCAGCTTAGACGCTCGGGGCACCGGGGAGCTGTTTTTT
V gene: TRBV24-1; clone size: once; CDR3 length: 14; D gene: -; J gene: TRBJ1-1; CDR3 protein: CATSDSTENTEAFF; CDR3 DNA: TGTGCCACCAGTGATTCGACAGAGAACACTGAAGCTTTCTTT
V gene: TRBV3-1/TRBV3-2; clone size: -; CDR3 length: 13; D gene: -; J gene: TRBJ1-6; CDR3 protein: CASSQERNSPLHF; CDR3 DNA: TGTGCCAGCAGCCAAGAGCGGAATTCACCCCTCCACTTT
V gene: TRBV15; clone size: -; CDR3 length: 18; D gene: TRBD1; J gene: TRBJ2-5; CDR3 protein: CATSKTSYGPGGIGTQYF; CDR3 DNA: TGTGCCACCAGCAAGACGTCTTATGGTCCAGGGGGAATCGGGACCCAGTACTTC
V gene: TRBV7-2; clone size: -; CDR3 length: 15; D gene: -; J gene: TRBJ2-7; CDR3 protein: CASSLYPALGGEQYF; CDR3 DNA: TGTGCCAGCAGCTTATACCCAGCGCTGGGGGGCGAGCAGTACTTC
V gene: TRBV2; clone size: -; CDR3 length: 14; D gene: TRBD1; J gene: TRBJ1-5; CDR3 protein: CASSETGRNQPQHF; CDR3 DNA: TGTGCCAGCAGTGAGACAGGGCGGAATCAGCCCCAGCATTTT
V gene: TRBV7-2; clone size: -; CDR3 length: 14; D gene: TRBD2; J gene: TRBJ2-1; CDR3 protein: CASRGVGGGNEQFF; CDR3 DNA: TGTGCCAGCCGGGGGGTGGGAGGCGGCAATGAGCAGTTCTTC
V gene: TRBV5-1; clone size: -; CDR3 length: 15; D gene: -; J gene: TRBJ2-4; CDR3 protein: CASSLAGGAKNIQYF; CDR3 DNA: TGCGCCAGCAGCTTGGCCGGCGGGGCCAAAAACATTCAGTACTTC
V gene: TRBV10-3; clone size: -; CDR3 length: 13; D gene: -; J gene: TRBJ2-7; CDR3 protein: CAISESGRNEQYF; CDR3 DNA: TGTGCCATCAGTGAGTCGGGGCGGAACGAGCAGTACTTC
V gene: TRBV5-4; clone size: -; CDR3 length: 14; D gene: -; J gene: TRBJ2-7; CDR3 protein: CASSFQIYSYEQYF; CDR3 DNA: TGTGCCAGCAGCTTCCAGATTTATTCCTACGAGCAGTACTTC
V gene: TRBV27; clone size: -; CDR3 length: 14; D gene: TRBD2; J gene: TRBJ2-7; CDR3 protein: CASSLTAGIYEQYF; CDR3 DNA: TGTGCCAGCAGTTTGACAGCGGGGATCTACGAGCAGTACTTC
V gene: TRBV7-6; clone size: -; CDR3 length: 16; D gene: -; J gene: TRBJ1-4; CDR3 protein: CASSLGALQANEKLFF; CDR3 DNA: TGTGCCAGCAGCTTAGGAGCCCTACAGGCCAATGAAAAACTGTTTTTT
V gene: TRBV7-2; clone size: -; CDR3 length: 15; D gene: -; J gene: TRBJ1-1; CDR3 protein: CASSLASQMNTEAFF; CDR3 DNA: TGTGCCAGCAGCTTAGCATCACAGATGAACACTGAAGCTTTCTTT
V gene: TRBV18; clone size: -; CDR3 length: 15; D gene: -; J gene: TRBJ2-7; CDR3 protein: CASSRGTGDVNEQYF; CDR3 DNA: TGTGCCAGCTCACGCGGGACGGGGGATGTGAACGAGCAGTACTTC
V gene: TRBV11-2; clone size: -; CDR3 length: 18; D gene: -; J gene: TRBJ1-6; CDR3 protein: CASSLEWAPGLKTSPLHF; CDR3 DNA: TGTGCCAGCAGCTTAGAATGGGCCCCGGGACTTAAAACTTCACCCCTCCACTTT
V gene: TRBV7-9; clone size: -; CDR3 length: 18; D gene: TRBD2; J gene: TRBJ2-3; CDR3 protein: CASSLARLGLAATDTQYF; CDR3 DNA: TGTGCCAGCAGCTTGGCTCGGTTGGGGCTAGCGGCCACAGATACGCAGTATTTT
V gene: TRBV13; clone size: -; CDR3 length: 17; D gene: TRBD2; J gene: TRBJ2-3; CDR3 protein: CASSPRRLAGRTDTQYF; CDR3 DNA: TGTGCCAGCAGCCCCCGTCGCCTAGCGGGACGCACAGATACGCAGTATTTT
V gene: TRBV6-5; clone size: once; CDR3 length: 11; D gene: -; J gene: TRBJ1-5; CDR3 protein: CAVQGNQPQHF; CDR3 DNA: TGTGCCGTACAGGGAAATCAGCCCCAGCATTTT
V gene: TRBV27; clone size: -; CDR3 length: 15; D gene: -; J gene: TRBJ1-2; CDR3 protein: CASSLSIKGVWGYTF; CDR3 DNA: TGTGCCAGCAGTTTATCGATAAAGGGGGTTTGGGGCTACACCTTC
V gene: TRBV14; clone size: -; CDR3 length: 14; D gene: -; J gene: TRBJ2-7; CDR3 protein: CASSAGQLMYEQYF; CDR3 DNA: TGTGCCAGCAGCGCGGGACAGCTGATGTACGAGCAGTACTTC
V gene: TRBV5-4; clone size: -; CDR3 length: 15; D gene: -; J gene: TRBJ2-3; CDR3 protein: CASSLGGGVTDTQYF; CDR3 DNA: TGTGCCAGCAGCTTAGGCGGGGGCGTCACAGATACGCAGTATTTT
V gene: TRBV5-1; clone size: -; CDR3 length: 17; D gene: TRBD2; J gene: TRBJ2-1; CDR3 protein: CASSSYSGGGAYNEQFF; CDR3 DNA: TGCGCCAGCAGCTCGTATAGCGGGGGTGGGGCCTACAATGAGCAGTTCTTC
V gene: TRBV27; clone size: -; CDR3 length: 16; D gene: TRBD2; J gene: TRBJ2-7; CDR3 protein: CASSLSLAGAPYEQYF; CDR3 DNA: TGTGCCAGCAGTTTATCCTTAGCGGGAGCACCCTACGAGCAGTACTTC
V gene: TRBV11-3; clone size: -; CDR3 length: 15; D gene: -; J gene: TRBJ2-3; CDR3 protein: CASSLDGGSSDTQYF; CDR3 DNA: TGTGCCAGCAGCTTAGACGGTGGGAGTTCAGATACGCAGTATTTT